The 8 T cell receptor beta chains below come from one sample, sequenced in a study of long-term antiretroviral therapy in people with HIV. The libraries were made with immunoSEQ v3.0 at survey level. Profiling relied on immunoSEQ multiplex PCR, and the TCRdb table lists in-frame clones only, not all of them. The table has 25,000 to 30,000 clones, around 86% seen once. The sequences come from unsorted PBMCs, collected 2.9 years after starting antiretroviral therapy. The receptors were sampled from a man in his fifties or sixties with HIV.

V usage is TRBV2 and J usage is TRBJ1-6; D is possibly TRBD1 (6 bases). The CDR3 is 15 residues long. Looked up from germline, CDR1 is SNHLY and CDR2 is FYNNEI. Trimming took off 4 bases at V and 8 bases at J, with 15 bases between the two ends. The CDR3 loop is CASSGGRIGDSPLHF. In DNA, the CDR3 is TGTGCCAGCAGTGGGGGGCGTATAGGCGATTCACCCCTCCACTTT.

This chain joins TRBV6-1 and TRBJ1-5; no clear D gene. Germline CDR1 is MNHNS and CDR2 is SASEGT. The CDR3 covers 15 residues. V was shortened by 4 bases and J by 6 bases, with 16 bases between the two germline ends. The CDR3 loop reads CASSASVTDGQPQHF. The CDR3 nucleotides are TGTGCCAGCAGTGCGTCGGTGACGGATGGTCAGCCCCAGCATTTT.

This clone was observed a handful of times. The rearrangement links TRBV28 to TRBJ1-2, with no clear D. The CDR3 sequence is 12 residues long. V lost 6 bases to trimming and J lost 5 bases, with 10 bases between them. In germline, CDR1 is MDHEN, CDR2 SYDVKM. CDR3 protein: CASRSSSYGYTF. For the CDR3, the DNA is TGTGCCAGCAGGTCCAGTAGTTATGGCTACACCTTC.

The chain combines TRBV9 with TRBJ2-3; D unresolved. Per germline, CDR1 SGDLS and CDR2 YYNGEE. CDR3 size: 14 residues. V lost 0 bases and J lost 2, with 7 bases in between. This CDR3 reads CASSVEGSTDTQYF. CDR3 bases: TGTGCCAGCAGCGTAGAGGGATCCACAGATACGCAGTATTTT.

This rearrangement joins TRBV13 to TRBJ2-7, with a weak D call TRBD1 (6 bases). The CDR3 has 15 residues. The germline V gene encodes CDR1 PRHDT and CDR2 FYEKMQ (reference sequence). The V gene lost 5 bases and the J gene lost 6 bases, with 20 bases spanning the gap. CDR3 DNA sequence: TGTGCCAGCAGCCCTACAAGAGGGGGTGGGAGCGAGCAGTACTTC. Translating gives CASSPTRGGGSEQYF.

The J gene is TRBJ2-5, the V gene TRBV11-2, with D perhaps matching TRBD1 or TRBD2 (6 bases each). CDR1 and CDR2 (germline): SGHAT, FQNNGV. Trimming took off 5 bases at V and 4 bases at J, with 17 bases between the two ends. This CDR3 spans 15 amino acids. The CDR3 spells CASSAKGGYAETQYF. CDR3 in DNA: TGTGCCAGCAGCGCCAAGGGGGGATATGCAGAGACCCAGTACTTC.

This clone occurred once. The CDR3 DNA reads TGCGCCAGCAGCTTGGCCCCGGGAGGATGGACTGAAGCTTTCTTT. The encoded protein is CASSLAPGGWTEAFF. This chain connects TRBV5-1 to TRBJ1-1; no clear D. The ends were cut back, 0 bases at V and 5 bases at J, with 14 bases in the middle. The CDR3 extends over 15 amino acids. The V gene's germline CDR1 is SGHRS and CDR2 YFSETQ.

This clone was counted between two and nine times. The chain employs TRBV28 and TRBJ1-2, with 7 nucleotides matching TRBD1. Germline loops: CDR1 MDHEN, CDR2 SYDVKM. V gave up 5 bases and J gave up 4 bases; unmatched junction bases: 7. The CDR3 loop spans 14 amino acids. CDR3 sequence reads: CASSKGQFFYGYTF. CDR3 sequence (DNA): TGTGCCAGCAGTAAGGGACAGTTTTTCTATGGCTACACCTTC.